This T cell receptor beta chain was identified in a study of metastatic and nonmetastatic thyroid tumors. Study details: Comparison of repertoires was carried out across blood and tumor or nodule tissue from malignant and benign thyroid patients. The study, taken as a whole, reports: Malignant thyroid tumors reportedly exceeded benign nodules significantly in TCR beta diversity, with the difference appearing in blood and tumor.

Thyroid surgery was preceded by no treatment in any patient. This CDR3 is built from 14 residues. Trimming took 6 bases from V and 4 from J, leaving 16 bases between them. This clone has at least ten counts. Its antigen is not known. From the PCR reads, TCRdb re-called clones with MiXCR. This table has 20,000 to 25,000 clones, 20% to 30% appearing once. The receptor comes from a male donor with papillary thyroid cancer or a benign thyroid nodule (not recorded which). Some clones in this sample may be carry-over from other donors' samples. Sequencing was done on a sample of tumor tissue. The rearrangement joins TRBV12-3 or TRBV12-4 to TRBJ2-7, with D perhaps matching TRBD1 or TRBD2 (6 bases each). The CDR3 DNA is TGTGCCAGCAGCCACCACGGGGGCGGATACGAGCAGTACTTC. Translating gives CASSHHGGGYEQYF.